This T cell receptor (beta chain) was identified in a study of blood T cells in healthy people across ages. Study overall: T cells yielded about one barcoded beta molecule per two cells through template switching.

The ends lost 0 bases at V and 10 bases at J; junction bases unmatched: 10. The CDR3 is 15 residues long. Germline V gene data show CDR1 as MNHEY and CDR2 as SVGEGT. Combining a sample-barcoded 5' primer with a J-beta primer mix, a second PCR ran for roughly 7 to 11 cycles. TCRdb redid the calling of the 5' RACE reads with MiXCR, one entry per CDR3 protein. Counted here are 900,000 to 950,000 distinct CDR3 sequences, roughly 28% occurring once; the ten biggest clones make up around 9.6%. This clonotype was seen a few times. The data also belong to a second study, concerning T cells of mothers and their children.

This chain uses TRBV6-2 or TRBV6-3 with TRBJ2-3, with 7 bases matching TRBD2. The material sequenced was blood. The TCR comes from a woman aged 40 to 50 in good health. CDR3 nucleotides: TGTGCCAGCAGTTACTCGAAGGAGGGCGGGGGTGCGCAGTATTTT. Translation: CASSYSKEGGGAQYF.